This T cell receptor (beta chain) was captured in a study of technical replicates of blood from a handful of donors. Trimming took 4 bases from V and 4 from J, leaving 14 bases between them. Germline lookup yields CDR1 SGHRS and CDR2 YFSETQ. There are 14 residues in the CDR3. Measured with immunoSEQ multiplex PCR; TCRdb has only the in-frame clones, and not every one. This sample has about 53,000 clones, with roughly 84% found just once. Sequencing input: PBMCs. The source of this sequence is a human donor in good health. Some clones in this sample may be carry-over from other donors' samples. V gene TRBV5-1 combines with J gene TRBJ1-2; no firm D call. CDR3 sequence: CASSRGEGAYGYTF. CDR3 coding DNA: TGCGCCAGCAGCCGAGGTGAGGGTGCCTATGGCTACACCTTC.